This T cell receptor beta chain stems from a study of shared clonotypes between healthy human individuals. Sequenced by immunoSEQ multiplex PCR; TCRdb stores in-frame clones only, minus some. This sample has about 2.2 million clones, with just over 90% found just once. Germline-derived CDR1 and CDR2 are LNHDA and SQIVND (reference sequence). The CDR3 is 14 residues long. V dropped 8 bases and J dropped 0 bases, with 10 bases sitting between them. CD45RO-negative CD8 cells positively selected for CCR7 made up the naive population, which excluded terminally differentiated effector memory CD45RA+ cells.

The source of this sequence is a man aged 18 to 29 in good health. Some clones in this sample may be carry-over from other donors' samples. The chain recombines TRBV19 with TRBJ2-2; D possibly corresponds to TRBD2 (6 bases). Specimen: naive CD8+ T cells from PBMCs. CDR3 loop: CASSRGSNTGELFF. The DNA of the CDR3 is TGTGCCAGTTCTCGGGGGTCGAACACCGGGGAGCTGTTTTTT.